This T cell receptor beta chain was observed in a study of T cell repertoires in cytomegalovirus infection. Turning to the study itself: It was the public TCR beta signatures that indicated both CMV infection and matching HLA type.

This clonotype came up a few times. What it binds is unknown. TCRdb re-analysed the reads in MiXCR, keeping a single row per CDR3 protein. The table includes hundreds of thousands of distinct CDR3 sequences, roughly 22% detected once. General observations from the study: People with CMV and the relevant HLA were identified by cumulative public TCR beta family frequency.

This TCR came from a human donor in good health (CMV status not recorded). Some clones in this sample may be carry-over from other donors' samples. The sequencing sample was made of CD8+ T cells from PBMCs.

The CDR3 sequence: CASSQGEGTFYEQYF. Written as DNA, the CDR3 is TGTGCCAGCAGCCAAGGGGAAGGGACCTTCTACGAGCAGTACTTC. The rearrangement links TRBV3-1 to TRBJ2-7; either TRBD1 or TRBD2 may fit D (5 bases each). This CDR3 spans 15 amino acids. The V gene lost 1 base and the J gene lost 3 bases, with 13 bases spanning the gap. Per germline, CDR1 LGHDT and CDR2 YNNKEL (reference sequence).